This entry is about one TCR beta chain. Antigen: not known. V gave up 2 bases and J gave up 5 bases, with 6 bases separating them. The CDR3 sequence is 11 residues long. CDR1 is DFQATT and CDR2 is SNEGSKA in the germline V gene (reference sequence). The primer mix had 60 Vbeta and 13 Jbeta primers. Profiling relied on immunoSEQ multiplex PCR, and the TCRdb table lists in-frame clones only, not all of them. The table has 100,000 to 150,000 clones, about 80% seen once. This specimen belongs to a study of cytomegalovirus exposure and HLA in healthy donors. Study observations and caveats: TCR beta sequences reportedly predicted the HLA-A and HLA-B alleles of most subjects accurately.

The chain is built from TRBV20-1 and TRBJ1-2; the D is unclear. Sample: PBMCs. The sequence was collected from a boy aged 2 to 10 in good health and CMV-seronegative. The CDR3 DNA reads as TGCAGTGCTAGACTCGGTTATGGCTACACCTTC. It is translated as CSARLGYGYTF.